A selection of T cell receptor beta chains follows, all from one sample in a study of control samples from healthy donors and cancer patients. Sequencing was performed with immunoSEQ multiplex PCR; in TCRdb, only in-frame clones are kept and a portion is missing. The sample lists 100,000 to 150,000 clones, about 90% seen once, with roughly 1.9% in the top ten. Sequenced sample: blood. These receptors all come from a man aged 18 to 30 in good health. The CDR3 runs from the conserved cysteine through the conserved F or W. Each record gives: J gene, V gene, clone size, D gene, CDR3 DNA, CDR3 protein. The D gene is left open where the match is weak. The size entry is marked missing in some rows and otherwise reads once, few, many or a size class.

TRBJ2-1 | TRBV11-2 | . | TRBD2 | TGTGCCAGCAGCCCTACGACTAGCGGGAGGGCCTACAATGAGCAGTTCTTC | CASSPTTSGRAYNEQFF
TRBJ1-5 | TRBV4-1 | . | . | TGCGCCAGCAGCCAAGGCTTTTCGGTAAATCAGCCCCAGCATTTT | CASSQGFSVNQPQHF
TRBJ1-1 | TRBV10-2 | few | . | TGCGCCAGCAGACGGACAAGGACGAACACTGAAGCTTTCTTT | CASRRTRTNTEAFF
TRBJ1-1 | TRBV6-2/TRBV6-3 | once | . | TGTGCCAGCAGTTATCCCGAACGAAGAACTGAAGCTTTCTTT | CASSYPERRTEAFF
TRBJ1-2 | TRBV3-1/TRBV3-2 | . | . | TGTGCCAGCAGCCAAGATTTTGGCAGGGTCAATGGCTACACCTTC | CASSQDFGRVNGYTF
TRBJ1-5 | TRBV5-6 | few | TRBD1 | TGTGCCAGCAGCTTGAGACAGGGGATGGGTCAGCCCCAGCATTTT | CASSLRQGMGQPQHF
TRBJ2-5 | TRBV6-5 | . | TRBD1 | TGTGCCAGCAGTTACTCGACGACAGGGGCTCGGGAGACCCAGTACTTC | CASSYSTTGARETQYF
TRBJ2-3 | TRBV6-5 | . | . | TGTGCCAGCAGTTACTCCGGACTACCGCTCACAGATACGCAGTATTTT | CASSYSGLPLTDTQYF
TRBJ2-3 | TRBV7-3 | . | TRBD2 | TGTGCCAGCAGCTTACGGCGCGGGAGTAATACAGATACGCAGTATTTT | CASSLRRGSNTDTQYF
TRBJ2-1 | TRBV5-5 | . | . | TGTGCCAGCAGCTTAGGTCCAGGCCCCTACAATGAGCAGTTCTTC | CASSLGPGPYNEQFF
TRBJ2-1 | TRBV29-1 | . | . | TGCAGCGTTGGTGGTGAGCAGTTCTTC | CSVGGEQFF
TRBJ1-5 | TRBV6-5 | few | . | TGTGCCAGCTCTCAAGGAAGCAATCAGCCCCAGCATTTT | CASSQGSNQPQHF
TRBJ2-1 | TRBV10-3 | . | TRBD2 | TGTGCCATCAGTGACACACTAGCGGGTTTGCAGTTCTTC | CAISDTLAGLQFF
TRBJ1-4 | TRBV5-1 | once | TRBD1 | TGCGCCAGCAGCCCCGGGCAGGGGGATGAAAAACTGTTTTTT | CASSPGQGDEKLFF
TRBJ1-4 | TRBV2 | . | TRBD1 | TGTGCCAGCAGTGGGGACAGGGGCGGAGGGGAAAAACTGTTTTTT | CASSGDRGGGEKLFF
TRBJ2-2 | TRBV9 | . | . | TGTGCCAGCGGGGGGAGAGACTCAACCGGGGAGCTGTTTTTT | CASGGRDSTGELFF
TRBJ1-5 | TRBV28 | . | . | TGTGCCAGCAGTTTAGGGGGTAGCAATCAGCCCCAGCATTTT | CASSLGGSNQPQHF
TRBJ2-2 | TRBV7-3 | once | TRBD2 | TGTGCCAGCGGGCCCGGGACTAGCGGGAGATTCGCCGGGGAGCTGTTTTTT | CASGPGTSGRFAGELFF
TRBJ2-7 | TRBV4-3 | . | . | TGCGCCAGCAGCCCTGACAGGCGAACTACCTACGAGCAGTACTTC | CASSPDRRTTYEQYF
TRBJ2-4 | TRBV5-4 | . | . | TGTGCCAGCAGCTTGGGTATTTCCCCGGGCATTCAGTACTTC | CASSLGISPGIQYF
TRBJ1-4 | TRBV28 | . | . | TGTGCCAGCAGTTTTATCTACGAAAAACTGTTTTTT | CASSFIYEKLFF
TRBJ2-5 | TRBV5-6 | . | TRBD2 | TGTGCCAGCAGCTTAAAGCGGGAGGGAATAAGAGAGACCCAGTACTTC | CASSLKREGIRETQYF
TRBJ1-5 | TRBV18 | . | . | TGTGCCAGCTCACCAGCAGGAGGCCGTCAGCATTTT | CASSPAGGRQHF
TRBJ1-1 | TRBV14 | . | . | TGTGCCAGCAGCCAAAAGAATTCCTTGGGCCTCAAGACCGCTTTCTTT | CASSQKNSLGLKTAFF
TRBJ2-1 | TRBV15 | . | . | TGTGCCACCAGCAGAGGGACACCTAATGAGCAGTTCTTC | CATSRGTPNEQFF
TRBJ2-1 | TRBV27 | . | TRBD1 | TGTGCCAGCGGCCCCGGACAGGGTTGGTGGCAGTTCTTC | CASGPGQGWWQFF
TRBJ1-6 | TRBV21-1 | . | . | TGTGCCAGCAGCAAAGTCGGGAATCGCTCCTATAATTCACCCCTCCACTTT | CASSKVGNRSYNSPLHF
TRBJ1-5 | TRBV2 | few | . | TGTGCCAGCTCCGATAATAGCAATCAGCCCCAGCATTTT | CASSDNSNQPQHF
TRBJ1-3 | TRBV19 | few | . | TGTGCCAGTAACGACGGCCGCACCTATGGAAACACCATATATTTT | CASNDGRTYGNTIYF
TRBJ2-3 | TRBV4-3 | once | TRBD2 | TGCGCCAGCAGCCAAGAGAGGGCGGGAGGGCCCACAGATACGCAGTATTTT | CASSQERAGGPTDTQYF
TRBJ2-4 | TRBV5-1 | . | . | TGCGCCAGCAGCTGGGACCGAAACATTCAGTACTTC | CASSWDRNIQYF
TRBJ1-2 | TRBV10-3 | . | . | TGTGCCATCAGTGGGCAGGGGAATGGCTACACCTTC | CAISGQGNGYTF
TRBJ2-1 | TRBV25-1 | . | TRBD1 | TGTGCCAGCAGTGAGGACAGGGCTTCATACAATGAGCAGTTCTTC | CASSEDRASYNEQFF
TRBJ2-7 | TRBV11-1 | . | . | TGTGCCAGCGCCGATGACAGAGGCAACTCCTACGAGCAGTACTTC | CASADDRGNSYEQYF
TRBJ2-7 | TRBV7-2 | . | . | TGTGCCAGCAGCTTAGTTGGACAAGACTACGAGCAGTACTTC | CASSLVGQDYEQYF